This T cell receptor (beta chain) was sequenced in a study of CD8+ T cells in alopecia areata. Whole-study findings and limits: Affected lesional scalp, above all in alopecia totalis/universalis, was more clonal than normal scalp. Patients shared TCRs less clearly than mice did, possibly for HLA-related reasons.

Points on this clone: The antigen remains undetermined.

Treatment given: oral pan-JAK inhibitor, 5-10 mg twice daily. It was cDNA, reverse transcribed from extracted RNA, that served as the sequencing template. Measured with immunoSEQ multiplex PCR; TCRdb has only the in-frame clones, and not every one. The table records some 220,000 clones, about 57% of them present only once. Trimming cost V 3 bases and J 0 bases, with 7 bases left between them. The CDR3 loop spans 14 amino acids. Germline CDR1 reads SSHAT; CDR2 reads FNYEAQ (reference sequence). Material: CD4+ T cells sorted from blood, obtained at week 4, from a patient treated with tofacitinib. V usage is TRBV7-7 and J usage is TRBJ2-3; tentatively, D is TRBD2 (5 bases). This receptor was taken from a human donor with alopecia areata. The CDR3 sequence: CASSFGGSTDTQYF. In nucleotides, the CDR3 is TGTGCCAGCAGCTTTGGCGGGAGCACAGATACGCAGTATTTT.